One sample yielded the 22 T cell receptor beta chains listed below, sequenced in a study of shared clonotypes between healthy human individuals. The table came from immunoSEQ multiplex PCR; TCRdb's copy has only in-frame clones and leaves some out. The sample carries roughly 2.6 million clones, around 90% recorded once. The specimen was naive CD4+ T cells sorted from blood. Subset described: CD45RA+ positively selected. These receptors all stem from a man between 18 and 35 years old in good health.

The chain carries TRBV2 and TRBJ2-7; D unclear. V was trimmed by 3 bases and J by 9 bases, leaving 12 bases between them. Germline CDR1 is SNHLY and CDR2 is FYNNEI. The CDR3 sequence is 12 residues long. The CDR3 loop reads CASSDRASGQYF. As DNA, the CDR3 is TGTGCCAGCAGTGATCGGGCCTCGGGGCAGTACTTC. The full variable domain, in which reference TRBV2 and TRBJ2-7 provide the parts outside the CDR3, is EPEVTQTPSHQVTQMGQEVILRCVPISNHLYFYWYRQILGQKVEFLVSFYNNEISEKSEIFDDQFSVERPDGSNFTLKIRSTKLEDSAMYFCASSDRASGQYFGPGTRLTVT.

This chain uses TRBV30 with TRBJ2-3; 13 bases line up with TRBD2. Germline trimming cut 0 bases from V and 4 bases from J; bases unmatched to any gene: 13. Germline V gene sequence: CDR1 GTSNPN, CDR2 SVGIG (reference sequence). The CDR3 is 19 residues long. The CDR3 protein is CAWSVRRTSGGGSPDTQYF. The CDR3 nucleotides are TGTGCCTGGAGTGTACGAAGGACTAGCGGGGGAGGGTCGCCAGATACGCAGTATTTT.

The chain recombines TRBV29-1 with TRBJ2-3; 9 bases line up with TRBD1. V lost 6 bases to trimming and J lost 2 bases; unmatched junction nucleotides: 9. From germline, CDR1 is SQVTM and CDR2 ANQGSEA. The CDR3 totals 15 residues. CDR3 in amino acids: CSVGAGTGNTDTQYF. CDR3 bases: TGCAGCGTGGGGGCCGGGACAGGGAACACAGATACGCAGTATTTT.

The chain couples TRBV30 to TRBJ2-2, with unresolved D. Germline CDR1 GTSNPN, CDR2 SVGIG (reference sequence). Trimming pared 0 bases from V and 1 base from J, leaving 6 bases between. This CDR3 spans 14 amino acids. CDR3 protein: CAWSVPVNTGELFF. The CDR3 DNA sequence: TGTGCCTGGAGTGTGCCGGTGAACACCGGGGAGCTGTTTTTT. The full variable domain, with the rest looked up from reference TRBV30 and TRBJ2-2, is SQTIHQWPATLVQPVGSPLSLECTVEGTSNPNLYWYRQAAGRGLQLLFYSVGIGQISSEVPQNLSASRPQDRQFILSSKKLLLSDSGFYLCAWSVPVNTGELFFGEGSRLTVL.

This clone was observed a single time. The rearrangement uses TRBV11-2 and TRBJ2-1; D might be TRBD1 (6 bases). This CDR3 has 15 residues. The V end lost 5 bases, the J end lost 8 bases, and 19 bases lay between the germline ends. CDR1 and CDR2 from the germline V gene are SGHAT and FQNNGV. The CDR3 DNA reads TGTGCCAGCAGCCATTTCGGAACAGGGCTCGATGAGCAGTTCTTC. Its protein is CASSHFGTGLDEQFF.

About this clone itself: The sample holds other DNA sequences that translate to the same CDR3. The V and J genes are TRBV19 and TRBJ1-6; 7 bases are a match to TRBD1. The germline V gene has CDR1 LNHDA and CDR2 SQIVND (reference sequence). The CDR3 is made up of 14 amino acids. V was clipped by 5 bases and J by 6 bases; unmatched bases: 4. The CDR3 loop is CASSLGQINSPLHF. CDR3 sequence (DNA): TGTGCCAGTAGTCTGGGACAGATTAATTCACCCCTCCACTTT.

The CDR3, as DNA: TGTGCCAGCAGTGAAGGACTAGCGGGGGGAGATACGCAGTATTTT. Its translation is CASSEGLAGGDTQYF. The chain is built from TRBV6-1 and TRBJ2-3; 13 bases map to TRBD2. This CDR3 region has 15 residues. V shed 1 base and J 5 bases; nucleotides not matched to a gene: 0. CDR1 and CDR2 (germline): MNHNS, SASEGT.

The chain has TRBV5-6 and TRBJ1-1; TRBD1 is a possible D gene (6 bases). The CDR3 loop spans 14 amino acids. Germline values: CDR1 SGHDT, CDR2 YYEEEE. The V end lost 4 bases, the J end lost 4 bases, and 14 bases lay between the germline ends. CDR3 in DNA: TGTGCCAGCAGCCGGGGGGGCGAAGGCACTGAAGCTTTCTTT. This encodes CASSRGGEGTEAFF.

The rearrangement uses TRBV7-9 and TRBJ2-1, with TRBD2 as a possible D gene (6 bases). V dropped 6 bases and J dropped 7 bases, with 7 bases sitting between them. The CDR3 has 11 amino acids. Germline V gives CDR1 SEHNR, CDR2 FQNEAQ (reference sequence). The chain's CDR3 is CASSAGNEQFF. DNA for the CDR3: TGTGCCAGCAGTGCGGGAAATGAGCAGTTCTTC.

This sequence joins TRBV13 and TRBJ2-5, with 9 bases aligning to TRBD1. Germline trimming cut 4 bases from V and 2 bases from J; bases unmatched to any gene: 5. This CDR3 region has 15 residues. Germline V gives CDR1 PRHDT, CDR2 FYEKMQ (reference sequence). CDR3 sequence reads: CASSYRTGAQETQYF. CDR3 nucleotides: TGTGCCAGCAGCTACAGGACAGGGGCTCAAGAGACCCAGTACTTC.

This clone was counted once. The chain combines TRBV6-5 with TRBJ1-2, with a weak D call TRBD1 (6 bases). CDR1 is MNHEY and CDR2 is SVGAGI in the germline V gene. Trimming took off 5 bases at V and 4 bases at J, with 14 bases between the two ends. The length of the CDR3 is 14 residues. CDR3 sequence reads: CASSPPGTTYGYTF. CDR3 nucleotides: TGTGCCAGCAGTCCCCCCGGGACAACCTATGGCTACACCTTC.

The chain combines TRBV6-5 with TRBJ1-2, with a tentative D call TRBD1 (6 bases). This CDR3 has 15 amino acids. Looked up from germline, CDR1 is MNHEY and CDR2 is SVGAGI. V was trimmed by 7 bases and J by 8 bases, leaving 23 bases between them. DNA of the CDR3: TGTGCCAGCACCCAGCCCGGGGGGCCCTCGGGCGGCTACACCTTC. Its translation is CASTQPGGPSGGYTF.

The gene calls are TRBV4-1 and TRBJ2-6; D is unresolved. Germline V CDR1 and CDR2: MGHRA, YSYEKL. This CDR3 spans 15 amino acids. Deletions cut 1 base from V and 1 base from J, with 5 bases between. CDR3 protein: CASSQVGSGANVLTF. CDR3 nucleotide sequence: TGCGCCAGCAGCCAAGTGGGTTCTGGGGCCAACGTCCTGACTTTC.

The chain carries TRBV4-3 and TRBJ2-7, with 7 nucleotides matching TRBD1. The CDR3 is 15 residues long. V trimming: 0 bases; J trimming: 5 bases; junction bases outside the gene matches: 7. CDR1 and CDR2 from the germline V gene are LGHNA and YSLEER. Here the CDR3 reads CASSQEETGYHEQYF. The DNA for the CDR3 is TGCGCCAGCAGCCAAGAGGAGACAGGGTACCACGAGCAGTACTTC.

The chain links TRBV2 to TRBJ2-5; no definite D call. The CDR3 loop spans 12 amino acids. V dropped 1 base and J dropped 9 bases, with 9 bases sitting between them. Germline V lookup: CDR1 SNHLY, CDR2 FYNNEI. As DNA, the CDR3 is TGTGCCAGCAGTGAAGATCGGTTTTCCCAGTACTTC. It yields the protein CASSEDRFSQYF.

The rearrangement joins TRBV6-1 to TRBJ2-5, with TRBD2 as a possible D gene (7 bases). Trimming cost V 11 bases and J 1 base, with 20 bases left between them. This CDR3 is 15 amino acids long. Looked up from germline, CDR1 is MNHNS and CDR2 is SASEGT. DNA for the CDR3: TGTGCCGCTCGGGGGGCCGGACTACTCCAAGAGACCCAGTACTTC. Its protein product is CAARGAGLLQETQYF.

The V call is TRBV28, the J call TRBJ1-2, with D unresolved. The CDR3 runs 15 residues. V lost 3 bases and J lost 7, with 18 bases in between. The V gene's germline CDR1 is MDHEN and CDR2 SYDVKM. CDR3 protein: CASSLGRSYGSGYTF. The CDR3 DNA follows: TGTGCCAGCAGTTTGGGCAGAAGTTATGGCTCTGGCTACACCTTC.

This clone has a single count. The chain employs TRBV6-5 and TRBJ2-7, with D tentatively TRBD1 (6 bases). Looked up from germline, CDR1 is MNHEY and CDR2 is SVGAGI. The CDR3 loop spans 14 amino acids. Trimming pared 4 bases from V and 4 bases from J, leaving 14 bases between. The CDR3 sequence is CASSSSGHHYEQYF. For the CDR3, the DNA is TGTGCCAGCAGTTCCTCGGGACATCATTACGAGCAGTACTTC.

The V call is TRBV15, the J call TRBJ1-4, with 7 bases fitting TRBD1. The ends lost 9 bases at V and 4 bases at J; junction bases unmatched: 8. There are 14 residues in the CDR3. Germline CDR1 and CDR2: LNHNV and YYDKDF (reference sequence). The CDR3 bases are TGTGCCACAGCCCAGGGACAGATTAATGAAAAACTGTTTTTT. Its protein product is CATAQGQINEKLFF. Supplemented by reference TRBV15 and TRBJ1-4, the full variable domain reads DAMVIQNPRYQVTQFGKPVTLSCSQTLNHNVMYWYQQKSSQAPKLLFHYYDKDFNNEADTPDNFQSRRPNTSFCFLDIRSPGLGDTAMYLCATAQGQINEKLFFGSGTQLSVL.

V is TRBV10-3 and J is TRBJ2-2; D tentatively fits TRBD1 or TRBD2 (6 bases each). The CDR3 has 14 residues. Germline lookup yields CDR1 ENHRY and CDR2 SYGVKD. V gave up 6 bases and J gave up 4 bases, with 12 bases separating them. This CDR3 is CAIRGGDGTGELFF. As DNA, the CDR3 is TGTGCCATCAGGGGGGGCGACGGCACCGGGGAGCTGTTTTTT.

This clone came up once. A read error may account for a junction end that differs from germline. The V and J genes are TRBV7-7 and TRBJ2-2; no firm D call. Per germline, CDR1 SSHAT and CDR2 FNYEAQ (reference sequence). The CDR3 contains 14 residues. CDR3 protein: CASSLKRNTGELFF. The CDR3 region has the DNA TGTGCTAGCAGCTTAAAGCGGAACACCGGGGAGCTGTTTTTT.

The chain uses TRBV11-2 and TRBJ2-5; 8 nucleotides line up with TRBD2. The CDR3 sequence is 14 residues long. Per germline, CDR1 SGHAT and CDR2 FQNNGV. With V trimmed by 3 bases and J by 3 bases, 3 bases remained unmatched. This CDR3 reads CASSFKLAEETQYF. The CDR3 nucleotides are TGTGCCAGCAGCTTCAAACTAGCGGAAGAGACCCAGTACTTC. The complete variable domain, with remaining parts taken from reference TRBV11-2 and TRBJ2-5, reads EAGVAQSPRYKIIEKRQSVAFWCNPISGHATLYWYQQILGQGPKLLIQFQNNGVVDDSQLPKDRFSAERLKGVDSTLKIQPAKLEDSAVYLCASSFKLAEETQYFGPGTRLLVL.